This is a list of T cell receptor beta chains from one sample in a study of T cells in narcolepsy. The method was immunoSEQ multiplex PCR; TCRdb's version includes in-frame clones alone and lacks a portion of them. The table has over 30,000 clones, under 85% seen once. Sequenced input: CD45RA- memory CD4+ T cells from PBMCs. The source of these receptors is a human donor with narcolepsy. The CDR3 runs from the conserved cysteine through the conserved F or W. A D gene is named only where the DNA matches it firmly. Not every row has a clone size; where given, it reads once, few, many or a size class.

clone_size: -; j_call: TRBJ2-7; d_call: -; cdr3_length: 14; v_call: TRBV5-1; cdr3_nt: TGCGCCAGCAGCGTTGGACGGAACTCCTACGAGCAGTACTTC; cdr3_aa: CASSVGRNSYEQYF
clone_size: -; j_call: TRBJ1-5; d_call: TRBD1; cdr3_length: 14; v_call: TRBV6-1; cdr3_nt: TGTGCCAGCAGCCTAGGACAGGTCAATCAGCCCCAGCATTTT; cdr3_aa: CASSLGQVNQPQHF
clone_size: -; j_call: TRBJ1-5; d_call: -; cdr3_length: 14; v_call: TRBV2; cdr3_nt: TGTGCCAGCAGGCGCAGGGTCGGTAATCAGCCCCAGCATTTT; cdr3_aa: CASRRRVGNQPQHF
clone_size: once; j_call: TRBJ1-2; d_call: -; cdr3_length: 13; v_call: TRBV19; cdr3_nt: TGTGCCAGTAGTATATCTGCTGACTATGGCTACACCTTC; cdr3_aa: CASSISADYGYTF
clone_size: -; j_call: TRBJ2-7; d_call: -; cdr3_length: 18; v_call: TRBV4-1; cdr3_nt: TGCGCCAGCAGCCAAGATTTGGCCGGGTCCTCGGGGAAGTACGAGCAGTACTTC; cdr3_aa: CASSQDLAGSSGKYEQYF
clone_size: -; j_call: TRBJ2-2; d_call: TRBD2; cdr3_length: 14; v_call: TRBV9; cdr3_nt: TGTGCCAGCAGCGTACTAGCGGACACCGGGGAGCTGTTTTTT; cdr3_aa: CASSVLADTGELFF
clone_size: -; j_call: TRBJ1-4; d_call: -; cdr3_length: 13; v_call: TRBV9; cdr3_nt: TGTGCCAGCAGCGTAGGGGCGGGTGAAAAACTGTTTTTT; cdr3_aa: CASSVGAGEKLFF
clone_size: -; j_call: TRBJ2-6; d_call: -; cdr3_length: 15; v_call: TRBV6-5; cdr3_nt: TGTGCCAGCTTATCTGGGAGCTCTGGGGCCAACGTCCTGACTTTC; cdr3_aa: CASLSGSSGANVLTF
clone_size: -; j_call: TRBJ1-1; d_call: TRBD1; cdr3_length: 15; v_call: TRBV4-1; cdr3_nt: TGCGCCAGCAGCCAATGGCCGGGACAGGGGGCGGAAGCTTTCTTT; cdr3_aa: CASSQWPGQGAEAFF
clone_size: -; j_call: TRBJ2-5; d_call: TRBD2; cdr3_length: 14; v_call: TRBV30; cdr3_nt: TGTGCCGGGGGGAACGGGGGGGCCAGTGAGACCCAGTACTTC; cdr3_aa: CAGGNGGASETQYF
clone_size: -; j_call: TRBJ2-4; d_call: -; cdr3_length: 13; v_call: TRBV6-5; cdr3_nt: TGTGCCAGCAGTTCCCCCCCCGGGAACATTCAGTACTTC; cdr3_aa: CASSSPPGNIQYF
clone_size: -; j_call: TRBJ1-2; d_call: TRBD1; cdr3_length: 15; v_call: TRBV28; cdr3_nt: TGTGCCAGCAGTCCGGGACAGGTCACGGCTTATGGCTACACCTTC; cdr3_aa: CASSPGQVTAYGYTF
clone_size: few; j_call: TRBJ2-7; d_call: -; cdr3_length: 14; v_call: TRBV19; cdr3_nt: TGTGCCAGTACAAAGCGGCAGGGCCGTTACGAGCAGTACTTC; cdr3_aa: CASTKRQGRYEQYF
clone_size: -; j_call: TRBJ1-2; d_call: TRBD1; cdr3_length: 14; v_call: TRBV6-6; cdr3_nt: TGTGCCAGCAGTTACGGCACGACAGGGAACCCCTACACCTTC; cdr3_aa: CASSYGTTGNPYTF
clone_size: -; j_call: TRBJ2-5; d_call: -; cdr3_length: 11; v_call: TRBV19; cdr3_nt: TGTGCCAGTAGTACTAAAGAGACCCAGTACTTC; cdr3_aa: CASSTKETQYF
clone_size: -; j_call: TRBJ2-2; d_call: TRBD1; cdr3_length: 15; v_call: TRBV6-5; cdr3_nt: TGTGCCAGCAGCCGGGACAGTTCGAACACCGGGGAGCTGTTTTTT; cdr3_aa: CASSRDSSNTGELFF
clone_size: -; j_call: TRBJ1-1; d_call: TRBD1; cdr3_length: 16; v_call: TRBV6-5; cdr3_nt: TGTGCCAGCAGTTCTGGGACAGGGATGATGAACACTGAAGCTTTCTTT; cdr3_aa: CASSSGTGMMNTEAFF
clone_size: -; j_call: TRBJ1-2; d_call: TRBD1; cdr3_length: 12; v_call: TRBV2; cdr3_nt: TGTGCCAGCAGTACAGGGGTCTATGGCTACACCTTC; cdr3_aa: CASSTGVYGYTF
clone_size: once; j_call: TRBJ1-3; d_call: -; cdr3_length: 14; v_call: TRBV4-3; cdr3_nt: TGCGCCAGCAGCCAAGACCACCTGGGAAACACCATATATTTT; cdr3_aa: CASSQDHLGNTIYF
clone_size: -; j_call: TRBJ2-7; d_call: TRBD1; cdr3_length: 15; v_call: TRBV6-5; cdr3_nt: TGTGCCAGCAGTTTGACGGGGACAGGCTTCAACGAGCAGTACTTC; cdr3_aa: CASSLTGTGFNEQYF
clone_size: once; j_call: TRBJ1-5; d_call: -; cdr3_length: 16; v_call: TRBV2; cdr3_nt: TGTGCCAGCAGGGATGGACTCCTTAGCCGCAATCAGCCCCAGCATTTT; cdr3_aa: CASRDGLLSRNQPQHF
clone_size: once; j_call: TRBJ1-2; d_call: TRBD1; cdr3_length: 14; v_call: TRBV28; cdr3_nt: TGTGCCAGCAGCTTTGGGGGACAGGGGAATGGCTACACCTTC; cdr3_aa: CASSFGGQGNGYTF
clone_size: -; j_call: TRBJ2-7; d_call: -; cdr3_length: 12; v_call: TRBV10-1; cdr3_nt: TGCGCCAGCATGACCCCCGTGGCCCCCCCGTACTTC; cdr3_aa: CASMTPVAPPYF
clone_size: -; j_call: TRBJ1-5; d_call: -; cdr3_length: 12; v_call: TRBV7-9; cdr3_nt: TGTGCCACCGGGGGTGTCAATCAGCCCCAGCATTTT; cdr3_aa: CATGGVNQPQHF